The 2 T cell receptor beta chains presented below share a single source sample, sequenced in a study of shared clonotypes between healthy human individuals. The protocol was immunoSEQ multiplex PCR, while the TCRdb copy is restricted to in-frame clones and leaves out a portion. The data hold over 1.4 million clones, with over 95% observed a single time. Sequenced: naive CD4+ T cells sorted from blood. Specified subset: CD45RA+ positively selected. The receptors originated from a man aged 25-40 years in good health.

The gene calls are TRBV5-4 and TRBJ2-6, with D hard to call. CDR3 length: 16 amino acids. Deletions cut 2 bases from V and 2 bases from J, with 11 bases between. From germline, CDR1 is SGHNT and CDR2 YYREEE (reference sequence). The CDR3, as DNA: TGTGCCAGCAGCTTAGATCCGGGCCCTGGGGCCAACGTCCTGACTTTC. Protein product: CASSLDPGPGANVLTF.

This clone was detected only once. The chain has TRBV7-8 and TRBJ2-1, with a tentative D call TRBD1 (6 bases). The ends were cut back, 7 bases at V and 2 bases at J, with 12 bases in the middle. Germline CDR1 reads SGHVS; CDR2 reads FQNEAQ. The CDR3 runs 14 residues. As DNA, the CDR3 is TGTGCCAGCATTTCTGGGGACACCTACAATGAGCAGTTCTTC. Its translation is CASISGDTYNEQFF.